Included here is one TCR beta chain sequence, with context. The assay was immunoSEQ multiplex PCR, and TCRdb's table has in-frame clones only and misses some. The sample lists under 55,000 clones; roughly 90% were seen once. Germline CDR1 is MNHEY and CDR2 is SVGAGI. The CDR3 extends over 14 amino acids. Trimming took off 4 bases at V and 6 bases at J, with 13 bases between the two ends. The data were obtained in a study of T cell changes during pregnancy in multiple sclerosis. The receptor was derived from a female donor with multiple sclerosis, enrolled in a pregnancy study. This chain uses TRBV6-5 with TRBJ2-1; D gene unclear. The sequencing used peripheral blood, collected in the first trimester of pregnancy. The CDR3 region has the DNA TGTGCCAGCAGTTCCCAAGACTCCCGCAATGAGCAGTTCTTC. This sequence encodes CASSSQDSRNEQFF.